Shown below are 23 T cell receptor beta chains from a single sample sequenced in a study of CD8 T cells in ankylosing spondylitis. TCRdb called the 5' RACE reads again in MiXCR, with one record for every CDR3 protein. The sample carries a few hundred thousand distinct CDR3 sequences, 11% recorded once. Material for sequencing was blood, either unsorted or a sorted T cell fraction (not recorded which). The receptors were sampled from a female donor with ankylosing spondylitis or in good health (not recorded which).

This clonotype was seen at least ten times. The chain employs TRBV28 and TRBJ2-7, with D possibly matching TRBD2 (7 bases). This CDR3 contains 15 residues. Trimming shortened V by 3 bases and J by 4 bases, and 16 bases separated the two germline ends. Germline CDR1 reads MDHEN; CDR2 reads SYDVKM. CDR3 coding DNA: TGTGCCAGCAGTTTGACCTTGGGGGGGCGTTACGAGCAGTACTTC. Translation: CASSLTLGGRYEQYF.

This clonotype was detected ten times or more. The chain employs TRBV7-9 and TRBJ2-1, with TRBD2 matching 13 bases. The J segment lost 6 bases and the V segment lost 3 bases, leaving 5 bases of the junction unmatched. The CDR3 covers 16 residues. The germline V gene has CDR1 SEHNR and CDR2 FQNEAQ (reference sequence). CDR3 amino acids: CASSFQGTSGVNEQFF. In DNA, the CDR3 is TGTGCCAGCAGCTTCCAGGGGACTAGCGGGGTCAATGAGCAGTTCTTC.

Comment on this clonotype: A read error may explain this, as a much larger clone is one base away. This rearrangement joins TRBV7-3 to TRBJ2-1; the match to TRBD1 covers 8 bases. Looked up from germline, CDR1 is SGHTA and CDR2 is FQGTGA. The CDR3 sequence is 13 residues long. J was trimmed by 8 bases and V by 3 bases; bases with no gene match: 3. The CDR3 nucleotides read TGTGCCAGCAGCTTGAGACAGGGGTATGAGCAGTTCTTC. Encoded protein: CASSLRQGYEQFF.

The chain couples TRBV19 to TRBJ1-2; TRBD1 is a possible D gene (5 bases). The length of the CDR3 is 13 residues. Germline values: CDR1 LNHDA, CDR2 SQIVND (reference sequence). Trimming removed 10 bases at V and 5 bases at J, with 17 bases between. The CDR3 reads CATRDGAEYGYTF. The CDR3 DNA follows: TGTGCCACCCGGGATGGGGCTGAATATGGCTACACCTTC.

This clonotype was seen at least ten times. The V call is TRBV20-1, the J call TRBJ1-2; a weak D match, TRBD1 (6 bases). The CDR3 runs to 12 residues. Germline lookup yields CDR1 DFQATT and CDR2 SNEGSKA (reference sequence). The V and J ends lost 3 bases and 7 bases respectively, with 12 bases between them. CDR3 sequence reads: CSARLGAGGYTF. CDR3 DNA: TGCAGTGCTAGGTTGGGGGCGGGTGGCTACACCTTC.

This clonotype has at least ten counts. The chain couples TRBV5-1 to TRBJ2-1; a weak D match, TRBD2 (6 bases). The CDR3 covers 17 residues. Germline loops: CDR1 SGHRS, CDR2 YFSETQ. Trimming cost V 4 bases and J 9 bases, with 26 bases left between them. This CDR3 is CASSKNQGGTSNSEQFF. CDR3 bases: TGCGCCAGCAGCAAGAACCAGGGCGGGACGTCGAATAGTGAGCAGTTCTTC. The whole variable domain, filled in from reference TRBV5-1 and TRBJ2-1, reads KAGVTQTPRYLIKTRGQQVTLSCSPISGHRSVSWYQQTPGQGLQFLFEYFSETQRNKGNFPGRFSGRQFSNSRSEMNVSTLELGDSALYLCASSKNQGGTSNSEQFFGPGTRLTVL.

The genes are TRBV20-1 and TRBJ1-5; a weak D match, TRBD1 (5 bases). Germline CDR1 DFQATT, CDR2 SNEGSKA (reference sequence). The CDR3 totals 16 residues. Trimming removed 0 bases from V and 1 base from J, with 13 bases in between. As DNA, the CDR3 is TGCAGTGCTAGAGATGTGGGGGTAGGGAGCAATCAGCCCCAGCATTTT. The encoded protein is CSARDVGVGSNQPQHF.

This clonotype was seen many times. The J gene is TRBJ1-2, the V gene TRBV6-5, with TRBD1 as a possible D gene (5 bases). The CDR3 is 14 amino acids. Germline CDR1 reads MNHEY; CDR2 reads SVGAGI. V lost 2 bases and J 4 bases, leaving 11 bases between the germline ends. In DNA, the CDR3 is TGTGCCAGCAGTTACGGCCAGGGAGTCTATGGCTACACCTTC. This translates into CASSYGQGVYGYTF.

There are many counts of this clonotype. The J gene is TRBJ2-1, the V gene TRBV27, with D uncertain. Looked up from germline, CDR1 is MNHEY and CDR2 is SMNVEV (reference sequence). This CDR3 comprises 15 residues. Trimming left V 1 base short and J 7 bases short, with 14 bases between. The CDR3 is CASSLWAQQQNEQFF. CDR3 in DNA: TGTGCCAGCAGTTTATGGGCACAGCAGCAGAATGAGCAGTTCTTC.

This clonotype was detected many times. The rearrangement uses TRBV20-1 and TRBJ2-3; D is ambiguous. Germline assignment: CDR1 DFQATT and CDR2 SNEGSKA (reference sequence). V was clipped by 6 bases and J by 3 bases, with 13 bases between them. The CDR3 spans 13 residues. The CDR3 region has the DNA TGCAGTGCCCTAACAACAGAAACAGATACGCAGTATTTT. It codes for CSALTTETDTQYF.

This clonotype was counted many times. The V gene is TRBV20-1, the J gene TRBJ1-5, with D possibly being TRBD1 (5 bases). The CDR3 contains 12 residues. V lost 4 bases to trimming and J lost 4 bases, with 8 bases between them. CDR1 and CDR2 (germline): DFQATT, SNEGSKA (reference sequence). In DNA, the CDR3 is TGCAGTGCTAAGAGACAGAATCAGCCCCAGCATTTT. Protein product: CSAKRQNQPQHF.

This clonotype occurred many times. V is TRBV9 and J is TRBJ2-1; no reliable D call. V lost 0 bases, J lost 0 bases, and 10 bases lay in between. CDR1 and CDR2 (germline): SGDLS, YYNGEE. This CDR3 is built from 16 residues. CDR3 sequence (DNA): TGTGCCAGCAGCGTAGAAGGCAGACGCTCCTACAATGAGCAGTTCTTC. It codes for CASSVEGRRSYNEQFF. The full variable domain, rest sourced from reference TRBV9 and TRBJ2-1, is DSGVTQTPKHLITATGQRVTLRCSPRSGDLSVYWYQQSLDQGLQFLIQYYNGEERAKGNILERFSAQQFPDLHSELNLSSLELGDSALYFCASSVEGRRSYNEQFFGPGTRLTVL.

Written as DNA, the CDR3 is TGTGCCAGCAGCCAAGATGGGGGCGCCTACGAGCAGTACTTC. Translating it yields CASSQDGGAYEQYF. The chain links TRBV3-1 to TRBJ2-7; a possible D gene is TRBD1 (6 bases). V was cut by 0 bases and J by 2 bases, with 8 bases left in between. CDR3 size: 14 residues. Germline lookup yields CDR1 LGHDT and CDR2 YNNKEL (reference sequence).

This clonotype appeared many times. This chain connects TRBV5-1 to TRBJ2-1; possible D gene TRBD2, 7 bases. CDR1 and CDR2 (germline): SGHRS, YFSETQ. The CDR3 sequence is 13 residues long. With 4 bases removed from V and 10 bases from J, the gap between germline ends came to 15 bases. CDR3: CASSTGGGEEQFF. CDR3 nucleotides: TGCGCCAGCAGCACCGGAGGGGGGGAAGAGCAGTTCTTC.

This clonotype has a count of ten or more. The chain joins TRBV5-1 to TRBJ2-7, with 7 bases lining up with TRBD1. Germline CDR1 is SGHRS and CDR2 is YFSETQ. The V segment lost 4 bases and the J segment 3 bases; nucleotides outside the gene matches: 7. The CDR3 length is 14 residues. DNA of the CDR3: TGCGCCAGCAGCCCGACAGGGTTAGGCTACGAGCAGTACTTC. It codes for CASSPTGLGYEQYF.

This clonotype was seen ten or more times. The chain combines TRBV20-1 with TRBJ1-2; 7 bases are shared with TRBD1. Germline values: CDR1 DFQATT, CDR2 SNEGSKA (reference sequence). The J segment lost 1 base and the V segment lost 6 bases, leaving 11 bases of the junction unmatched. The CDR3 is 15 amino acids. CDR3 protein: CSADAGTAINYGYTF. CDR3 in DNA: TGCAGTGCAGACGCCGGGACAGCTATTAACTATGGCTACACCTTC.

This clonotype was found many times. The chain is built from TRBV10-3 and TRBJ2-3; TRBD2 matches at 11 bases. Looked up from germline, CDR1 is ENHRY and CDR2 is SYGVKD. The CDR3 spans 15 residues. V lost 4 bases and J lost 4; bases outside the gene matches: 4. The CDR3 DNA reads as TGTGCCATCAGTGTACTAGCGGGGGATGCAGATACGCAGTATTTT. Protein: CAISVLAGDADTQYF.

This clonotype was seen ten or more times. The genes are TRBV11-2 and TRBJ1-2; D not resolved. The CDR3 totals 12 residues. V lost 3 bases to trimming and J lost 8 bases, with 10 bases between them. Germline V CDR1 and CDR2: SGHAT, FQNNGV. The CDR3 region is CASSLPHEGYTF. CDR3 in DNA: TGTGCCAGCAGCTTGCCCCATGAGGGCTACACCTTC.

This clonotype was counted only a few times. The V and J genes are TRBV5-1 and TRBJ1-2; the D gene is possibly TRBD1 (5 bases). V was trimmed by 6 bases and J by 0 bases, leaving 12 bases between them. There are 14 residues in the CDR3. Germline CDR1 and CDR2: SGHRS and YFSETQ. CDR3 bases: TGCGCCAGCATGTTAGGACAAGCTAACTATGGCTACACCTTC. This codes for CASMLGQANYGYTF.

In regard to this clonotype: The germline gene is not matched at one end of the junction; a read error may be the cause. The CDR3 sequence: CASSLDFGQGIDAQYF. The CDR3 region has the DNA TGTGCCAGCAGTTTAGATTTCGGACAGGGTATAGATGCGCAGTATTTT. The genes are TRBV12-3 or TRBV12-4 and TRBJ2-3, with TRBD1 identical over 8 bases. The CDR3 extends over 16 amino acids.

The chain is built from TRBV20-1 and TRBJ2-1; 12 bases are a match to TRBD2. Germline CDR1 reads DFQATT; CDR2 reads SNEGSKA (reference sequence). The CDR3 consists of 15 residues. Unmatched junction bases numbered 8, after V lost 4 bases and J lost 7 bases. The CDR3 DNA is TGCAGTGCTACTCCTAGCGGGGGGGCTGGAAATGAGCAGTTCTTC. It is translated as CSATPSGGAGNEQFF.

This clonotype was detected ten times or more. The DNA for the CDR3 is TGTGCCAGCAGCTCTGCCGGGACAGGGGCCTACGAGCAGTACTTC. This translates into CASSSAGTGAYEQYF. The V call is TRBV7-9, the J call TRBJ2-7; 10 nucleotides agree with TRBD1. Germline values: CDR1 SEHNR, CDR2 FQNEAQ (reference sequence). The V and J ends lost 4 bases and 2 bases, in that order; junction bases with no gene match: 5. The CDR3 is 15 amino acids.

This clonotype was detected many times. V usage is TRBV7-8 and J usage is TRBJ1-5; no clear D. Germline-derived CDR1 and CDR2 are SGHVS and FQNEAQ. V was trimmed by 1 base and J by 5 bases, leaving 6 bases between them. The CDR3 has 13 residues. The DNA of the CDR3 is TGTGCCAGCAGCTTAGGCGCGGATCAGCCCCAGCATTTT. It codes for CASSLGADQPQHF.